The 8 T cell receptor beta chains in this list originate from one sample, sequenced in a study of cytomegalovirus exposure and HLA in healthy donors. 60 Vbeta and 13 Jbeta primers were used in PCR. The protocol was immunoSEQ multiplex PCR, while the TCRdb copy is restricted to in-frame clones and leaves out a portion. The sample includes fewer than 250,000 clones, 80% to 90% seen only once; the top ten take around 2.8%. The source material was PBMCs. These TCRs come from a man younger than 40 in good health and CMV-seronegative.

This clone was seen only a few times. V usage is TRBV6-6 and J usage is TRBJ2-1; 8 bases match TRBD1. The CDR3 contains 12 residues. V was pared by 6 bases and J by 6 bases, with 1 base of the junction left unmatched. Germline V gives CDR1 MNHNY, CDR2 SVGAGI (reference sequence). The CDR3 DNA follows: TGTGCCAGCAGGCAGGGGGCCAATGAGCAGTTCTTC. It codes for CASRQGANEQFF.

The chain couples TRBV5-4 to TRBJ2-7; TRBD1 agrees at 9 bases. Germline CDR1 and CDR2: SGHNT and YYREEE (reference sequence). The CDR3 runs 14 residues. V shed 4 bases, J shed 5 bases, and the junction held 7 bases outside the gene matches. This CDR3 reads CASSVGQGRDEQYF. DNA for the CDR3: TGTGCCAGCAGCGTGGGACAGGGTAGGGACGAGCAGTACTTC.

The rearrangement links TRBV28 to TRBJ2-2, with 8 bases lining up with TRBD2. CDR1 MDHEN and CDR2 SYDVKM come from the germline V gene. Trimming removed 3 bases from V and 6 bases from J; junction bases left unmatched: 9. CDR3 length: 16 amino acids. The CDR3 DNA reads TGTGCCAGCAGTTTCCGGGGGGGGATCGGAGCCGGGGAGCTGTTTTTT. It encodes CASSFRGGIGAGELFF.

V is TRBV9 and J is TRBJ1-1; 9 bases match TRBD1. Germline loops: CDR1 SGDLS, CDR2 YYNGEE. This CDR3 has 14 residues. V lost 3 bases and J lost 5; bases outside the gene matches: 5. In nucleotides, the CDR3 is TGTGCCAGCAGCGGGGGGACAGGGCAGACTGAAGCTTTCTTT. The encoded protein is CASSGGTGQTEAFF. The whole variable domain, remainder taken from reference TRBV9 and TRBJ1-1, is DSGVTQTPKHLITATGQRVTLRCSPRSGDLSVYWYQQSLDQGLQFLIQYYNGEERAKGNILERFSAQQFPDLHSELNLSSLELGDSALYFCASSGGTGQTEAFFGQGTRLTVV.

J is TRBJ1-2 and V is TRBV5-1, with 10 bases matching TRBD1. The CDR3 loop spans 14 amino acids. The junction had 8 bases not matched to a gene; V was cut back by 7 bases and J by 5 bases. Germline V gives CDR1 SGHRS, CDR2 YFSETQ. The chain's CDR3 is CASSPADRGYGYTF. Written as DNA, the CDR3 is TGCGCCAGCTCCCCGGCGGACAGGGGGTATGGCTACACCTTC.

The DNA of the CDR3 is TGTGCCAGCAGCTCAGGGCCAAAAAGCTCCTACGAGCAGTACTTC. Translated: CASSSGPKSSYEQYF. This sequence joins TRBV7-8 and TRBJ2-7; perhaps TRBD1 as D (5 bases). Germline V gives CDR1 SGHVS, CDR2 FQNEAQ. CDR3 length: 15 amino acids. V lost 4 bases, J lost 0 bases, and 13 bases lay in between.

J is TRBJ2-5 and V is TRBV28, with TRBD1 matching over 11 bases. V dropped 2 bases and J dropped 5; count of bases not matched to a gene: 4. The CDR3 is 15 residues long. From germline, CDR1 is MDHEN and CDR2 SYDVKM. For the CDR3, the DNA is TGTGCCAGCAGTTTAGATGGGACAGGGGGGGAGACCCAGTACTTC. As protein: CASSLDGTGGETQYF. Supplemented by reference TRBV28 and TRBJ2-5, the full variable domain reads DVKVTQSSRYLVKRTGEKVFLECVQDMDHENMFWYRQDPGLGLRLIYFSYDVKMKEKGDIPEGYSVSREKKERFSLILESASTNQTSMYLCASSLDGTGGETQYFGPGTRLLVL.

Only one count was recorded for this clone. V and J are TRBV4-1 and TRBJ2-4; D is uncertain. This CDR3 spans 17 amino acids. Germline CDR1 MGHRA, CDR2 YSYEKL. Between the trimmed V and J ends, which lost 4 bases and 0 bases, there was a span of 16 bases. The CDR3 region has the DNA TGCGCCAGCAGCCTTTCGGGTCCCTTTGTAGCCAAAAACATTCAGTACTTC. This codes for CASSLSGPFVAKNIQYF.